The 32 T cell receptor beta chains below all came from one sample that was sequenced in a study of blood T cell repertoires in COVID-19. Using immunoSEQ multiplex PCR, the repertoire was profiled, and TCRdb retains in-frame clones only, with some absent. Found here are 50,000 to 80,000 clones, 85% to 90% of them singletons; the top ten hold 10%. Specimen: PBMCs or T cells enriched from blood (not recorded which). These receptors were collected from a middle-aged woman who had recovered from COVID-19.

The rearrangement joins TRBV15 to TRBJ1-4; D might be TRBD1 (6 bases). Germline CDR1 is LNHNV and CDR2 is YYDKDF (reference sequence). V was clipped by 0 bases and J by 5 bases, with 10 bases between them. The CDR3 contains 15 residues. In DNA, the CDR3 is TGTGCCACCAGCAGAGACAGGGGACAAAATGAAAAACTGTTTTTT. Its translation is CATSRDRGQNEKLFF. The whole variable domain, filled in from reference TRBV15 and TRBJ1-4, reads DAMVIQNPRYQVTQFGKPVTLSCSQTLNHNVMYWYQQKSSQAPKLLFHYYDKDFNNEADTPDNFQSRRPNTSFCFLDIRSPGLGDTAMYLCATSRDRGQNEKLFFGSGTQLSVL.

The rearrangement links TRBV27 to TRBJ2-7, with 9 bases identical to TRBD1. Trimming removed 4 bases from V and 6 bases from J; junction bases left unmatched: 10. The CDR3 covers 15 residues. Germline V gene lookup returns CDR1 MNHEY and CDR2 SMNVEV (reference sequence). The DNA for the CDR3 is TGTGCCAGCAGTTGGCAAGGGGACAGGGATTTCGAGCAGTACTTC. Protein product: CASSWQGDRDFEQYF.

V is TRBV11-3 and J is TRBJ2-3; TRBD1 matches 10 bases. J lost 4 bases, V lost 5 bases, and 3 bases had no gene match. CDR3 length: 14 residues. Germline loops: CDR1 SGHNT, CDR2 YENEEA. The CDR3 loop is CASSPTGGADTQYF. The CDR3 DNA follows: TGTGCCAGCAGCCCGACAGGGGGCGCAGATACGCAGTATTTT.

This clone was seen only a few times. The chain has TRBV27 and TRBJ1-1, with 10 bases that match TRBD1. The germline V gene encodes CDR1 MNHEY and CDR2 SMNVEV (reference sequence). The CDR3 runs to 15 residues. The ends lost 5 bases at V and 6 bases at J; junction bases unmatched: 9. CDR3 DNA sequence: TGTGCCAGCAGTGGAGGGACAGGGGCCAGAGCTGAAGCTTTCTTT. It is translated as CASSGGTGARAEAFF.

This CDR3 reads CASPRLWDRGVCEAFF. The CDR3 DNA follows: TGCGCCAGCCCTCGTTTGTGGGACAGGGGAGTGTGTGAAGCTTTCTTT. The chain joins TRBV5-1 to TRBJ1-1, with 10 nucleotides matching TRBD1. The CDR3 has 16 residues. V lost 7 bases to trimming and J lost 7 bases; unmatched junction nucleotides: 16. The germline CDR1 and CDR2 sequences are SGHRS and YFSETQ.

V gene TRBV11-2 combines with J gene TRBJ1-2, with a tentative D call TRBD1 (6 bases). CDR3 length: 12 residues. CDR1 and CDR2 from the germline V gene are SGHAT and FQNNGV. V was clipped by 3 bases and J by 7 bases, with 9 bases between them. The CDR3: CASSFTGSGYTF. CDR3 in DNA: TGTGCCAGCAGCTTCACAGGGAGTGGCTACACCTTC.

CDR3 sequence reads: CASSPSERGYTF. In DNA form, the CDR3 reads TGTGCCAGCAGCCCCTCCGAGAGGGGCTACACCTTC. The genes are TRBV9 and TRBJ1-2; D call uncertain. The V end lost 4 bases, the J end lost 8 bases, and 12 bases lay between the germline ends. CDR3 length: 12 amino acids. Germline V gene sequence: CDR1 SGDLS, CDR2 YYNGEE. Based on the CDR3 plus reference TRBV9 and TRBJ1-2, the full variable domain is DSGVTQTPKHLITATGQRVTLRCSPRSGDLSVYWYQQSLDQGLQFLIQYYNGEERAKGNILERFSAQQFPDLHSELNLSSLELGDSALYFCASSPSERGYTFGSGTRLTVV.

The V gene is TRBV5-6, the J gene TRBJ1-3; no definite D call. In germline, CDR1 is SGHDT, CDR2 YYEEEE. Trimming took 5 bases from V and 2 from J, leaving 14 bases between them. The CDR3 sequence is 15 residues long. The CDR3 DNA reads TGTGCCAGCAGTACGATCCAAACAGCTGGAAACACCATATATTTT. This translates into CASSTIQTAGNTIYF.

CDR3 coding DNA: TGTGCCAGTAGTCCGACAGCAACTAATGAAAAACTGTTTTTT. This encodes CASSPTATNEKLFF. The V call is TRBV19, the J call TRBJ1-4; maybe TRBD1 (5 bases). Germline V CDR1 and CDR2: LNHDA, SQIVND (reference sequence). Trimming cost V 5 bases and J 0 bases, with 7 bases left between them. The CDR3 is made up of 14 amino acids.

The rearrangement uses TRBV3-1 (or the pseudogene TRBV3-2) and TRBJ2-1; a possible D gene is TRBD1 (7 bases). V was trimmed by 4 bases and J by 2 bases, leaving 12 bases between them. Per germline, CDR1 LGHDT and CDR2 YNNKEL (reference sequence). There are 15 residues in the CDR3. The CDR3 loop reads CASSLDREAYNEQFF. CDR3 coding DNA: TGTGCCAGCAGCCTAGACAGGGAGGCCTACAATGAGCAGTTCTTC.

The chain uses TRBV5-1 and TRBJ2-2; 7 nucleotides agree with TRBD1. V lost 1 base and J lost 6; bases outside the gene matches: 3. The CDR3 is 14 amino acids. The V gene's germline CDR1 is SGHRS and CDR2 YFSETQ. CDR3 coding DNA: TGCGCCAGCAGCTTGAAGGGGGCGGCCGGGGAGCTGTTTTTT. This encodes CASSLKGAAGELFF.

The rearrangement uses TRBV7-8 and TRBJ2-5; 11 bases align to TRBD2. The CDR3 is made up of 19 amino acids. J lost 4 bases, V lost 0 bases, and 13 bases had no gene match. Germline V gene data show CDR1 as SGHVS and CDR2 as FQNEAQ. DNA for the CDR3: TGTGCCAGCAGCTTAGCTCGGCTAGCGGGGGGTCCAGTGGGAGAGACCCAGTACTTC. Amino acid sequence: CASSLARLAGGPVGETQYF.

The chain employs TRBV9 and TRBJ2-5, with 9 bases that match TRBD1. V shed 3 bases, J shed 4 bases, and the junction held 13 bases outside the gene matches. This CDR3 contains 17 residues. Germline V gene sequence: CDR1 SGDLS, CDR2 YYNGEE. In nucleotides, the CDR3 is TGTGCCAGCAGCGCAACAGGGGGCGCAGTAGTTGGAGAGACCCAGTACTTC. Amino acids: CASSATGGAVVGETQYF.

The chain links TRBV7-7 to TRBJ2-5, with TRBD1 identical over 7 bases. The CDR3 is made up of 15 amino acids. Losses at the gene ends were 2 bases for V and 3 bases for J; bases not matched to a gene: 6. Germline CDR1 is SSHAT and CDR2 is FNYEAQ (reference sequence). The CDR3 DNA reads as TGTGCCAGCAGCTTAAGGGGGCGGCTAGAAGAGACCCAGTACTTC. Amino acid sequence: CASSLRGRLEETQYF.

J is TRBJ1-5 and V is TRBV5-5, with 7 bases aligning to TRBD1. The CDR3 has 14 residues. Losses at the gene ends were 4 bases for V and 7 bases for J; bases not matched to a gene: 8. CDR1 is SGHKS, CDR2 YYEKEE, per germline (reference sequence). The CDR3 loop reads CASSPETRGQPQHF. CDR3 in DNA: TGTGCCAGCAGCCCAGAGACCAGGGGGCAGCCCCAGCATTTT.

The chain links TRBV7-2 to TRBJ2-7, with 9 nucleotides matching TRBD2. Germline CDR1 SGHTA, CDR2 FQGNSA. CDR3 length: 15 amino acids. V lost 1 base to trimming and J lost 2 bases; unmatched junction nucleotides: 3. The CDR3 loop reads CASSLGGGGPYEQYF. DNA for the CDR3: TGTGCCAGCAGCTTAGGCGGGGGGGGGCCCTACGAGCAGTACTTC.

This clone came up a few times. The chain is built from TRBV6-5 and TRBJ1-2, with no clear D. V was shortened by 10 bases and J by 8 bases, with 17 bases between the two germline ends. Germline loops: CDR1 MNHEY, CDR2 SVGAGI. CDR3 size: 12 residues. The CDR3 sequence: CAIGGGSRGYTF. As DNA, the CDR3 is TGTGCCATCGGCGGCGGATCGCGGGGCTACACCTTC.

V gene TRBV6-5 combines with J gene TRBJ2-2, with TRBD2 matching 8 bases. V lost 9 bases and J lost 4; bases outside the gene matches: 7. CDR3 size: 14 residues. Germline CDR1 MNHEY, CDR2 SVGAGI. CDR3 residues: CASRRGARTGELFF. The CDR3 DNA is TGTGCCAGTCGGCGGGGGGCCCGCACCGGGGAGCTGTTTTTT.

This clone was detected once. V gene TRBV6-5 combines with J gene TRBJ1-1; D not certain. Trimming removed 2 bases at V and 1 base at J, with 11 bases between. Looked up from germline, CDR1 is MNHEY and CDR2 is SVGAGI. The CDR3 is 15 amino acids. For the CDR3, the DNA is TGTGCCAGCAGTTACGGGCACTCCCCGAACACTGAAGCTTTCTTT. Translated, it gives CASSYGHSPNTEAFF.

Here the CDR3 DNA reads TGTGCCAGCCTCAGCTCCTACAATGAGCAGTTCTTC. Its protein is CASLSSYNEQFF. The chain recombines TRBV2 with TRBJ2-1; no reliable D call. Germline V gene lookup returns CDR1 SNHLY and CDR2 FYNNEI. Trimming took off 8 bases at V and 0 bases at J, with 5 bases between the two ends. CDR3 length: 12 residues.

The V and J genes are TRBV3-1 (or the pseudogene TRBV3-2) and TRBJ2-7; 7 bases line up with TRBD2. The CDR3 loop spans 15 amino acids. CDR1 and CDR2 (germline): LGHDT, YNNKEL (reference sequence). The ends lost 1 base at V and 4 bases at J; junction bases unmatched: 7. The CDR3 is CASSQGRSGAYEQYF. CDR3 in DNA: TGTGCCAGCAGCCAAGGACGGAGCGGGGCATACGAGCAGTACTTC.

The chain employs TRBV5-8 and TRBJ1-4; 8 bases agree with TRBD1. This CDR3 spans 16 amino acids. Germline CDR1 SGHTS, CDR2 YDEGEE. With 4 bases clipped from V and 7 bases from J, the junction kept 12 bases outside the gene matches. The chain's CDR3 is CASSVGQGFGGEKLFF. CDR3 nucleotide sequence: TGTGCCAGCAGCGTAGGACAGGGTTTCGGTGGTGAAAAACTGTTTTTT. Full variable domain (outside the CDR3, taken from reference TRBV5-8 and TRBJ1-4): EAGVTQSPTHLIKTRGQQATLRCSPISGHTSVYWYQQALGLGLQFLLWYDEGEERNRGNFPPRFSGRQFPNYSSELNVNALELEDSALYLCASSVGQGFGGEKLFFGSGTQLSVL.

V is TRBV24-1 and J is TRBJ1-2; the match to TRBD1 covers 12 bases. The CDR3 consists of 14 residues. The germline V gene encodes CDR1 KGHDR and CDR2 SFDVKD. Unmatched junction bases numbered 9, after V lost 9 bases and J lost 8 bases. CDR3 nucleotides: TGTGCCACCTCTTCCGGGACAGGGGGCGAAGGCTACACCTTC. This translates into CATSSGTGGEGYTF.

The chain is built from TRBV9 and TRBJ2-3; D gene unclear. Trimming left V 0 bases short and J 0 bases short, with 11 bases between. Germline values: CDR1 SGDLS, CDR2 YYNGEE. CDR3 length equals 16 residues. CDR3 in amino acids: CASSVVDGKSTDTQYF. For the CDR3, the DNA is TGTGCCAGCAGCGTAGTAGATGGTAAGAGCACAGATACGCAGTATTTT.

This chain links TRBV27 with TRBJ2-1; 9 bases agree with TRBD2. V shed 3 bases and J 6 bases; nucleotides not matched to a gene: 9. Germline V gene sequence: CDR1 MNHEY, CDR2 SMNVEV (reference sequence). The CDR3 contains 16 residues. CDR3 in amino acids: CASSLAGGLLVNEQFF. The CDR3 coding sequence is TGTGCCAGCAGTTTGGCGGGGGGGCTTTTAGTCAATGAGCAGTTCTTC.

V usage is TRBV27 and J usage is TRBJ1-4; the D gene is possibly TRBD1 (5 bases). The V and J ends lost 7 bases and 6 bases respectively, with 12 bases between them. CDR1 is MNHEY and CDR2 is SMNVEV in the germline V gene (reference sequence). This CDR3 contains 13 residues. The CDR3 here is CASTNSGDEKLFF. Here the CDR3 DNA reads TGTGCCAGCACCAATTCGGGGGATGAAAAACTGTTTTTT. Full variable domain (rest looked up from reference TRBV27 and TRBJ1-4): EAQVTQNPRYLITVTGKKLTVTCSQNMNHEYMSWYRQDPGLGLRQIYYSMNVEVTDKGDVPEGYKVSRKEKRNFPLILESPSPNQTSLYFCASTNSGDEKLFFGSGTQLSVL.

J is TRBJ1-2 and V is TRBV3-1 (or the pseudogene TRBV3-2); no firm D call. CDR1 is LGHDT, CDR2 YNNKEL, per germline (reference sequence). The CDR3 has 15 residues. V lost 0 bases and J lost 1, with 9 bases in between. The CDR3 DNA reads TGTGCCAGCAGCCAAGAAATCGGGGTTAACTATGGCTACACCTTC. Translated, it gives CASSQEIGVNYGYTF.

V is TRBV11-3 and J is TRBJ2-5; D may be TRBD2 (5 bases). In germline, CDR1 is SGHNT, CDR2 YENEEA. This CDR3 spans 14 amino acids. Trimming removed 0 bases from V and 3 bases from J, with 8 bases in between. The CDR3 region is CASSLDRGEETQYF. CDR3 bases: TGTGCCAGCAGCTTAGACCGGGGAGAAGAGACCCAGTACTTC.

The gene calls are TRBV19 and TRBJ1-2; 8 bases fit TRBD1. V was clipped by 7 bases and J by 8 bases; unmatched bases: 12. The germline V gene has CDR1 LNHDA and CDR2 SQIVND (reference sequence). The CDR3 has 14 residues. The CDR3 DNA reads TGTGCCAGTAATGTAATTAGGGCAGGGGGCGGCTACACCTTC. Translating gives CASNVIRAGGGYTF.

The chain employs TRBV6-5 and TRBJ2-7, with 9 bases that match TRBD1. Germline V lookup: CDR1 MNHEY, CDR2 SVGAGI. CDR3 size: 13 residues. V shed 6 bases, J shed 5 bases, and the junction held 5 bases outside the gene matches. The CDR3 region is CASSRTGAHEQYF. The CDR3 nucleotides are TGTGCCAGCAGCCGGACAGGGGCCCACGAGCAGTACTTC.

This clone has more than one count but fewer than ten. V and J are TRBV2 and TRBJ1-5, with 7 positions matching TRBD1. CDR1 and CDR2 (germline): SNHLY, FYNNEI. After removal of 6 bases from V and 2 bases from J, the junction contained 7 bases not matched to a gene. The CDR3 sequence is 15 residues long. CDR3: CASRLAGQGNQPQHF. In DNA, the CDR3 is TGTGCCAGCAGGCTGGCCGGACAGGGCAATCAGCCCCAGCATTTT.

The rearrangement joins TRBV2 to TRBJ2-2; 7 nucleotides align to TRBD1. This CDR3 is built from 15 residues. V lost 6 bases, J lost 2 bases, and 6 bases stayed unmatched. Germline V gives CDR1 SNHLY, CDR2 FYNNEI. The DNA of the CDR3 is TGTGCCAGCAGGGGCCGGGACAGCAACACCGGGGAGCTGTTTTTT. This translates into CASRGRDSNTGELFF.